This record covers a single T cell receptor (beta chain). A much larger clone differs from this one at a single base, so this may be a read error. This library used 300 to 450 ng RNA and molecular barcoded adaptors spanning alpha/delta and beta/gamma chains. TCRdb analysed the reads with MiXCR anew, one entry per CDR3 protein. The sample contains 100,000 to 150,000 distinct CDR3 sequences, about 12% of which appear only once. These data come from a study of read filtering for tumor transcriptome and immune sequencing. Germline CDR1 is SGHVS and CDR2 is FQNEAQ. The CDR3 extends over 16 amino acids. V dropped 5 bases and J dropped 5 bases, with 21 bases sitting between them.

Sequenced input: a population of CD138-negative cells sorted from bone marrow. The source of this sequence is a donor aged 40 or older with multiple myeloma. The rearrangement links TRBV7-8 to TRBJ2-5; D is possibly TRBD2 (6 bases). CDR3 sequence: CASSEGSGRLHETQYF. The CDR3 region has the DNA TGTGCCAGCAGCGAAGGAAGCGGGCGGCTACACGAGACCCAGTACTTC.